The 10 T cell receptor beta chains below come from one sample, sequenced in a study of vaccination and CD4 T cells after COVID-19. Treatment meaning: approximately 10-day PBMC culture with coronavirus spike peptide pools or control peptides (ViraFEST assay). The assay that was used to sequence DNA from cultured CD4+ T cells was the Oncomine TCR Beta short-read assay. TCRdb ran MiXCR on the PCR reads and lists one entry per CDR3 protein. This table has about 14,000 distinct CDR3 sequences, around three fifths appearing once. These receptors' antigens are unknown. Sequencing was carried out using CD4+ T cells from blood, cultured in vitro. The receptors derive from a human donor who had recovered from COVID-19.

The genes are TRBV11-3 and TRBJ2-2, with D perhaps matching TRBD2 (6 bases). The CDR3 length is 16 residues. V was shortened by 0 bases and J by 0 bases, with 8 bases between the two germline ends. Germline V gene sequence: CDR1 SGHNT, CDR2 YENEEA. The CDR3, as DNA: TGTGCCAGCAGCTTAGATGGGGGGTCGAACACCGGGGAGCTGTTTTTT. It specifies CASSLDGGSNTGELFF. Based on the CDR3 plus reference TRBV11-3 and TRBJ2-2, the full variable domain is EAGVVQSPRYKIIEKKQPVAFWCNPISGHNTLYWYLQNLGQGPELLIRYENEEAVDDSQLPKDRFSAERLKGVDSTLKIQPAELGDSAVYLCASSLDGGSNTGELFFGEGSRLTVL.

The J gene is TRBJ1-2, the V gene TRBV28; D perhaps matches TRBD1 (6 bases). Germline V gene sequence: CDR1 MDHEN, CDR2 SYDVKM. V dropped 2 bases and J dropped 0 bases, with 19 bases sitting between them. The CDR3 is made up of 18 amino acids. CDR3 loop: CASSLERDTIDTNYGYTF. CDR3 DNA: TGTGCCAGCAGTTTAGAACGGGACACCATCGATACTAACTATGGCTACACCTTC.

This clonotype has more than one count but fewer than ten. The chain couples TRBV28 to TRBJ1-2; 7 bases agree with TRBD1. Unmatched junction bases numbered 8, after V lost 7 bases and J lost 6 bases. Germline CDR1 and CDR2: MDHEN and SYDVKM. CDR3 length: 13 residues. The CDR3 spells CASTDRVPHGYTF. The CDR3 nucleotides read TGTGCCAGCACCGACAGGGTGCCCCATGGCTACACCTTC.

The rearrangement uses TRBV10-3 and TRBJ1-3; D gene uncertain. The CDR3 extends over 16 amino acids. Germline CDR1 reads ENHRY; CDR2 reads SYGVKD. Deletions cut 6 bases from V and 1 base from J, with 16 bases between. The CDR3 DNA follows: TGTGCCATCAGGGGTTACAGTTGTAGATCTGGAAACACCATATATTTT. Protein sequence: CAIRGYSCRSGNTIYF.

This clonotype occurred a few times. The V call is TRBV12-3 or TRBV12-4, the J call TRBJ1-5; D is unresolved. V gave up 3 bases and J gave up 7 bases, with 7 bases separating them. This CDR3 contains 12 residues. The CDR3 is CASSFGGQPQHF. CDR3 coding DNA: TGTGCCAGCAGTTTTGGTGGCCAGCCCCAGCATTTT.

The rearrangement joins TRBV12-3 or TRBV12-4 to TRBJ2-3; 10 bases fit TRBD1. J lost 6 bases, V lost 6 bases, and 18 bases had no gene match. The CDR3 totals 18 residues. CDR3 nucleotides: TGTGCCAGCAGCATAAGGACTAGGGACAGGGGTAGAGCGGATACGCAGTATTTT. Amino acid sequence: CASSIRTRDRGRADTQYF.

The chain links TRBV10-3 to TRBJ2-3, with D hard to call. The CDR3 extends over 13 amino acids. The germline gives CDR1 ENHRY, CDR2 SYGVKD. V lost 3 bases and J lost 4, with 8 bases in between. DNA for the CDR3: TGTGCCATCAGTGACGGTGGGGCAGATACGCAGTATTTT. It codes for CAISDGGADTQYF.

V is TRBV2 and J is TRBJ1-1, with D unresolved. The germline CDR1 and CDR2 sequences are SNHLY and FYNNEI. This CDR3 contains 15 residues. V lost 6 bases, J lost 1 base, and 15 bases lay in between. The CDR3 spells CASSASLGANTEAFF. The CDR3 nucleotides read TGTGCCAGCAGCGCTAGTCTGGGTGCGAACACTGAAGCTTTCTTT.

The rearrangement links TRBV14 to TRBJ2-5; D gene unclear. Germline values: CDR1 SGHDN, CDR2 FVKESK. Trimming removed 4 bases at V and 2 bases at J, with 2 bases between. The CDR3 has 11 residues. The CDR3 bases are TGTGCCAGCAGCCTGCAAGAGACCCAGTACTTC. It is translated as CASSLQETQYF.

This clonotype was seen a handful of times. V usage is TRBV20-1 and J usage is TRBJ2-5; 11 bases map to TRBD2. J lost 5 bases, V lost 0 bases, and 11 bases had no gene match. The CDR3 is 17 amino acids. Germline V gives CDR1 DFQATT, CDR2 SNEGSKA (reference sequence). In DNA, the CDR3 is TGCAGTGCTAGAGATCGAACTAGCGGGAGTTTCGGGGAGACCCAGTACTTC. Its protein is CSARDRTSGSFGETQYF.